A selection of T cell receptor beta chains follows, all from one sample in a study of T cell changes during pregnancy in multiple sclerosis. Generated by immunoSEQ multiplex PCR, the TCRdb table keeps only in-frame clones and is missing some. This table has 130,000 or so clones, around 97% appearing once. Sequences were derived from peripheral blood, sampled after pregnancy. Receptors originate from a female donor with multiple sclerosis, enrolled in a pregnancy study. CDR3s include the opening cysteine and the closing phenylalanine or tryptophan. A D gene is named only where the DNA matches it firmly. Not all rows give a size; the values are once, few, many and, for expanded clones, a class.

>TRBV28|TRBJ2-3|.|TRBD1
TGTGCCAGCAGTTTCGGGACAGAGTCCACAGATACGCAGTATTTT
CASSFGTESTDTQYF
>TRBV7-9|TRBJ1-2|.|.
TGTGCCAGCAGCTCTAAGATGGGCCCCTCGTATGGCTACACCTTC
CASSSKMGPSYGYTF
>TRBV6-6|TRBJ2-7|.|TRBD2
TGTGCCAGCAGTTACTCGAGCGGGAGTCCCTACGAGCAGTACTTC
CASSYSSGSPYEQYF
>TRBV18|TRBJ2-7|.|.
TGTGCCAGCTCGCGGACACCAGACTACGAGCAGTACTTC
CASSRTPDYEQYF
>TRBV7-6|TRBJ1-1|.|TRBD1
TGTGCCAGCAGCTTCGGACAGGGTAGCACTGAAGCTTTCTTT
CASSFGQGSTEAFF
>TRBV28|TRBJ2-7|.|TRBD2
TGTGCCAGCAGTGGGACTAGCGGGTCCCTCTACGAGCAGTACTTC
CASSGTSGSLYEQYF
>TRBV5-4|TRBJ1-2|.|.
TGTGCCAGCAGCTCGGACACGAACGGCTACACCTTC
CASSSDTNGYTF
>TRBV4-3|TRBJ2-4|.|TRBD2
TGCGCCAGCAGCCAAGAACTTTCAGCTAGCGGGAGGAGCGAGCCCAAAAACATTCAGTACTTC
CASSQELSASGRSEPKNIQYF
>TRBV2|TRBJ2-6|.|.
TGTGCCAGCAGTGAATTTAGGGGCCCTGGGGCCAACGTCCTGACTTTC
CASSEFRGPGANVLTF
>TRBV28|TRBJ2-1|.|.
TGTGCCAGTACAGAGGGCAATGAGCAGTTCTTC
CASTEGNEQFF
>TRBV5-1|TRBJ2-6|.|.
TGCGCCAGCAGCCTTCGATCTCAGGGGGCCAACGTCCTGACTTTC
CASSLRSQGANVLTF
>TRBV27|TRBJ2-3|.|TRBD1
TGTGCCAGCAGTACAGGGGTGGATACGCAGTATTTT
CASSTGVDTQYF
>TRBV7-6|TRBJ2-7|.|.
TGTGCCAGCAGCTTAGCCCAGGGCTACGAGCAGTACTTC
CASSLAQGYEQYF
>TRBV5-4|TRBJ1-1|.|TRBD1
TGTGCCAGCAGCCCCGGACAGGGGACGAACACTGAAGCTTTCTTT
CASSPGQGTNTEAFF
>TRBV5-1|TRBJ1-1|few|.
TGCGCCAGCAGCTTGAACACAGGGAACACTGAAGCTTTCTTT
CASSLNTGNTEAFF
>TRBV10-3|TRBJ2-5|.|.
TGTGCCATCAGTGACCCCACTAGCCGGGTGACCCAGTACTTC
CAISDPTSRVTQYF
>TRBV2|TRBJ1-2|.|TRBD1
TGTGCCAGCAGCACAGGGGCCAGTGGCTACACCTTC
CASSTGASGYTF
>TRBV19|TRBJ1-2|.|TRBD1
TGTGCCAGTACTCTTTCGGGACAGGACCGTCTTCGGTATGGCTACACCTTC
CASTLSGQDRLRYGYTF
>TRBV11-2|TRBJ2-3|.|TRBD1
TGTGCCAGCAGCCTAGAAGGTCGGGACAGAACAACAGATACGCAGTATTTT
CASSLEGRDRTTDTQYF
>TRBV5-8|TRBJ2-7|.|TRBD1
TGTGCCAGCAGTTTACTAGGGGGCGCGGGTTACGAGCAGTACTTC
CASSLLGGAGYEQYF
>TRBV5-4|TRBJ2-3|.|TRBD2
TGTGCCAGCAGCTTGGCGACTAGCCGAAGCACAGATACGCAGTATTTT
CASSLATSRSTDTQYF
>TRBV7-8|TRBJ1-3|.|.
TGTGCCAGCAGCCCGTCACTCGGAAACACCATATATTTT
CASSPSLGNTIYF
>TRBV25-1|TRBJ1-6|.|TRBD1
TGTGCCAGCAGTTTGCCGGGACAGAATTATCCTTCACCCCTCCACTTT
CASSLPGQNYPSPLHF
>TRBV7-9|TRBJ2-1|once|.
TGTGCCAGCAGCTTGTATCAAACTGTCGATGAGCAGTTCTTC
CASSLYQTVDEQFF
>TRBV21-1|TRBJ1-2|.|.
TGTGCCAGCAGCAAAGTCTCAGGTAGCTATGGCTACACCTTC
CASSKVSGSYGYTF
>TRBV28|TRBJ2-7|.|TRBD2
TGTGCCAGCAGTTTGGGGGGGAGAGGCGAGCAGTACTTC
CASSLGGRGEQYF
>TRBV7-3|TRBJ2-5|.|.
TGTGCCAGCAGCTCACCACCAGGGTACCAAGAGACCCAGTACTTC
CASSSPPGYQETQYF
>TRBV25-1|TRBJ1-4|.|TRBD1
TGTGCCAGCAGGGGACAGGGGTTGGAAAAACTGTTTTTT
CASRGQGLEKLFF
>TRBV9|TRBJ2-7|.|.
TGTGCCAGCAGCGTCCGGGACTCCCTTGCCTACGAGCAGTACTTC
CASSVRDSLAYEQYF
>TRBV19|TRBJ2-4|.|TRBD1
TGTGCCAGTAGTTCCACGGAACAGGGGGCATCAAAAAACATTCAGTACTTC
CASSSTEQGASKNIQYF
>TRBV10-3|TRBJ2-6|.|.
TGTGCCATCAGTGTGGACACCTCTGGGGCCAACGTCCTGACTTTC
CAISVDTSGANVLTF
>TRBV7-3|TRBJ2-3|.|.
TGTGCCAGCAGCATAGACAGGTGGAGCACAGATACGCAGTATTTT
CASSIDRWSTDTQYF
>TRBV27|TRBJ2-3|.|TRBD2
TGTGCCAGCAGTCAACTAGCGGGAGTCACAGATACGCAGTATTTT
CASSQLAGVTDTQYF
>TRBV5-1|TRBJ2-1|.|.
TGCGCCAGCACCCGGGACTACAATGAGCAGTTCTTC
CASTRDYNEQFF
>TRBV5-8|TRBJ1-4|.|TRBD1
TGTGCCAGCAGCCACCGGTGGACAGGGGAGGATGAAAAACTGTTTTTT
CASSHRWTGEDEKLFF
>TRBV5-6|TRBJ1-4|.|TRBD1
TGTGCCAGCAGGGCTACAGGGGGCGCTCGGGAAAAACTGTTTTTT
CASRATGGAREKLFF
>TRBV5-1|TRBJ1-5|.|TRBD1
TGCGCCAGCAGCTTGAGACAGGGCGGTCAGCCCCAGCATTTT
CASSLRQGGQPQHF
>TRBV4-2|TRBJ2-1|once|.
TGTGCCAGCAGCCACGGTATCAGTAGCTATGAGCAGTTCTTC
CASSHGISSYEQFF
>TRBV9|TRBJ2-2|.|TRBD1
TGTGCCAGCAGCCCGGGACAGAGAAGACCGTTGGGGACCGGGGAGCTGTTTTTT
CASSPGQRRPLGTGELFF
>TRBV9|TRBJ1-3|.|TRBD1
TGTGCCAGCAGCGGGTCCGGGACAGGGGAATCTGGAAACACCATATATTTT
CASSGSGTGESGNTIYF
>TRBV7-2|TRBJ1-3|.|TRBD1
TGTGCCAGCAGCTTAGGGGACAGGGTGCCAAACACCATATATTTT
CASSLGDRVPNTIYF
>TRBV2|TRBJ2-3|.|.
TGTGCCAGCAGCTATGGAGATACGCAGTATTTT
CASSYGDTQYF
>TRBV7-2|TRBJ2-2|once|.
TGTGCCTCAAAGGAGGATCTGCGGGCCGGGGAGCTGTTTTTT
CASKEDLRAGELFF
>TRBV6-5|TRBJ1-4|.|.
TGTGCCAGCAGTTACTCAGGCAGGGATGATGAAAAACTGTTTTTT
CASSYSGRDDEKLFF
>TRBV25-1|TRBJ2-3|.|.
TGTGCCAGCAGTCTAGGGACACGTGCTGATACGCAGTATTTT
CASSLGTRADTQYF
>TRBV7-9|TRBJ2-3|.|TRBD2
TGTGCCAGCAGCTTACGGGGGGACTTGATAGATACGCAGTATTTT
CASSLRGDLIDTQYF
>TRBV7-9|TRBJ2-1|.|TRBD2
TGTGCCAGCAGCCTCCAACTAGCGGGGGCCTACAATGAGCAGTTCTTC
CASSLQLAGAYNEQFF
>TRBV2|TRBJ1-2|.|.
TGTGCCAGCAGCGCTAACAGCTTCGGGAGCTATGGCTACACCTTC
CASSANSFGSYGYTF
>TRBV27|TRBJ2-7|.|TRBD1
TGTGCCAGCAGTCCGTGGGACAGCTCCTACGAGCAGTACTTC
CASSPWDSSYEQYF
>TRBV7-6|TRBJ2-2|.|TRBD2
TGTGCCAGCAGCCACAATAGACTAGCAGGGTACACCGGGGAGCTGTTTTTT
CASSHNRLAGYTGELFF
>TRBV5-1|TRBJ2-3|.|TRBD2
TGCGCCAGCAGCTTGGGAGGCCTAGCGGAGACAGATACGCAGTATTTT
CASSLGGLAETDTQYF